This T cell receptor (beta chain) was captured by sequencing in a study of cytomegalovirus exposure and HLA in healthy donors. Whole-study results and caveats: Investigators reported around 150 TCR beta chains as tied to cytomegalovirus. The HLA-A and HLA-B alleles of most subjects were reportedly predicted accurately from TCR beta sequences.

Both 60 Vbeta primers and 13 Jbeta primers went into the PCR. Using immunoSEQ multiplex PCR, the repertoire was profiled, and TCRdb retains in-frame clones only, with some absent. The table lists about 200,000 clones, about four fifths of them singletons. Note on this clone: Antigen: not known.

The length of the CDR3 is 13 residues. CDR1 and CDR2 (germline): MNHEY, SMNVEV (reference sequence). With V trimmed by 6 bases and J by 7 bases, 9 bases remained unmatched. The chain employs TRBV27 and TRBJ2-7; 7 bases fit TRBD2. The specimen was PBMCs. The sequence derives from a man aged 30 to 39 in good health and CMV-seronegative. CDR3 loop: CASSPVPGGEQYF. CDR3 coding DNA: TGTGCCAGCAGCCCCGTTCCGGGGGGTGAGCAGTACTTC.